One and the same sample provided the 15 T cell receptor beta chains below, sequenced in a study of shared clonotypes between healthy human individuals (dated by TCRdb to 2020 to 2021). Library construction relied on the immunoSEQ multiplex PCR assay. The clones in this table, taken by TCRdb from immuneACCESS, are in-frame only. Not every clone is retained; where verified, under half of the shortfall comes from an unresolved V gene, and the cause of the rest is unknown. Recorded for this sample are some 510,000 clones; about four fifths of them occurred a single time. Under 15% of the sample is in the top ten clones. Sample: PBMCs. The receptor set was obtained from a woman in her 40s in good health. Some clones in this sample may be carry-over from other donors' samples.

The chain combines TRBV6-1 with TRBJ2-1; 11 positions match TRBD2. The CDR3 length is 15 residues. J lost 12 bases, V lost 3 bases, and 10 bases had no gene match. Germline CDR1 reads MNHNS; CDR2 reads SASEGT. The CDR3 loop is CASSEGTSGFSGQFF. Written as DNA, the CDR3 is TGTGCCAGCAGTGAGGGGACTAGCGGATTCTCGGGGCAGTTCTTC.

This chain links TRBV6-6 with TRBJ2-1, with D unclear. The CDR3 has 11 residues. Trimming removed 6 bases at V and 4 bases at J, with 4 bases between. CDR1 and CDR2 (germline): MNHNY, SVGAGI (reference sequence). In DNA form, the CDR3 reads TGTGCCAGCAGAAAATACAATGAGCAGTTCTTC. Protein sequence: CASRKYNEQFF.

The rearrangement links TRBV28 to TRBJ2-1; TRBD1 matches 8 bases. This CDR3 comprises 15 residues. V trimming: 5 bases; J trimming: 6 bases; junction bases outside the gene matches: 9. The germline V gene has CDR1 MDHEN and CDR2 SYDVKM. CDR3 amino acids: CASSPRTGWLNEQFF. In DNA, the CDR3 is TGTGCCAGCAGTCCCCGGACAGGGTGGCTCAATGAGCAGTTCTTC.

The chain has TRBV5-1 and TRBJ2-7; the match to TRBD2 covers 8 bases. Trimming cost V 5 bases and J 0 bases; bases outside gene matches: 10. CDR1 and CDR2 (germline): SGHRS, YFSETQ. The CDR3 totals 16 residues. CDR3 loop: CASSGSTSADSYEQYF. DNA for the CDR3: TGCGCCAGCAGTGGCTCGACTAGCGCCGACTCCTACGAGCAGTACTTC.

The rearrangement joins TRBV7-8 to TRBJ2-7, with 10 bases that match TRBD2. This CDR3 contains 15 residues. Losses at the gene ends were 7 bases for V and 0 bases for J; bases not matched to a gene: 6. Germline V gene data show CDR1 as SGHVS and CDR2 as FQNEAQ. Written as DNA, the CDR3 is TGTGCCAGCACCGTAGCGGGAGGTAGCTCCTACGAGCAGTACTTC. It translates to CASTVAGGSSYEQYF.

At least ten counts were recorded for this clone. The chain has TRBV15 and TRBJ1-5; D unresolved. CDR1 LNHNV and CDR2 YYDKDF come from the germline V gene (reference sequence). This CDR3 has 15 residues. Trimming shortened V by 0 bases and J by 10 bases, and 16 bases separated the two germline ends. CDR3 sequence: CATSREREGPSPQHF. The DNA of the CDR3 is TGTGCCACCAGCAGAGAAAGGGAAGGTCCAAGCCCCCAGCATTTT.

The chain links TRBV28 to TRBJ1-1, with D possibly matching TRBD1 (6 bases). Germline V gene data show CDR1 as MDHEN and CDR2 as SYDVKM. Trimming took 2 bases from V and 0 from J, leaving 16 bases between them. The length of the CDR3 is 17 residues. CDR3 region: CASSLPYGGRVNTEAFF. The DNA of the CDR3 is TGTGCCAGCAGTTTACCCTATGGGGGGCGGGTGAACACTGAAGCTTTCTTT.

The CDR3 reads CASSHRRGIENIQYF. In nucleotides, the CDR3 is TGTGCCAGCAGCCATCGGCGGGGGATAGAAAACATTCAGTACTTC. The gene calls are TRBV28 and TRBJ2-4; 7 bases agree with TRBD2. The germline gives CDR1 MDHEN, CDR2 SYDVKM. V lost 6 bases and J lost 5; bases outside the gene matches: 10. The CDR3 runs 15 residues.

V gene TRBV5-5 combines with J gene TRBJ2-1, with a tentative D call TRBD2 (6 bases). In germline, CDR1 is SGHKS, CDR2 YYEKEE (reference sequence). There are 15 residues in the CDR3. V lost 4 bases, J lost 0 bases, and 11 bases lay in between. The CDR3 loop is CASSPDYFSYNEQFF. CDR3 in DNA: TGTGCCAGCAGCCCGGACTATTTCTCCTACAATGAGCAGTTCTTC. The full variable domain, its missing parts supplied by reference TRBV5-5 and TRBJ2-1, is DAGVTQSPTHLIKTRGQQVTLRCSPISGHKSVSWYQQVLGQGPQFIFQYYEKEERGRGNFPDRFSARQFPNYSSELNVNALLLGDSALYLCASSPDYFSYNEQFFGPGTRLTVL.

This clone was detected a few times. The rearrangement links TRBV5-6 to TRBJ2-7; 10 bases are a match to TRBD1. The CDR3 is made up of 16 amino acids. Germline CDR1 SGHDT, CDR2 YYEEEE. V lost 4 bases to trimming and J lost 0 bases; unmatched junction nucleotides: 7. The CDR3 DNA reads TGTGCCAGCAGCCCCGGGACAGGGGACCCCTCCTACGAGCAGTACTTC. It is translated as CASSPGTGDPSYEQYF.

DNA for the CDR3: TGTGCCAGCAGCTTAATAGTGGGCGTAGGAAACACCATATATTTT. This sequence encodes CASSLIVGVGNTIYF. The rearrangement uses TRBV11-2 and TRBJ1-3; no firm D call. CDR1 and CDR2 from the germline V gene are SGHAT and FQNNGV. This CDR3 has 15 amino acids. Trimming removed 2 bases from V and 4 bases from J, with 12 bases in between.

The chain recombines TRBV29-1 with TRBJ2-7; 11 bases align to TRBD2. Germline V gives CDR1 SQVTM, CDR2 ANQGSEA. V lost 3 bases to trimming and J lost 7 bases; unmatched junction nucleotides: 11. The CDR3 has 15 amino acids. CDR3 in amino acids: CSVDFGTSGSGEQYF. The CDR3 coding sequence is TGCAGCGTTGATTTTGGGACTAGCGGCTCGGGAGAGCAGTACTTC.

The rearrangement joins TRBV5-1 to TRBJ2-6; tentative D call: TRBD1 (6 bases). The CDR3 contains 18 residues. Germline assignment: CDR1 SGHRS and CDR2 YFSETQ. V lost 4 bases, J lost 0 bases, and 17 bases lay in between. The CDR3 sequence: CASSLNGQRTSGANVLTF. CDR3 DNA sequence: TGCGCCAGCAGCCTGAACGGACAGAGAACCTCTGGGGCCAACGTCCTGACTTTC.

This chain connects TRBV10-3 to TRBJ2-1; tentatively, D is TRBD2 (6 bases). The V gene lost 7 bases and the J gene lost 7 bases, with 8 bases spanning the gap. CDR3 size: 11 residues. Germline CDR1 ENHRY, CDR2 SYGVKD. The DNA of the CDR3 is TGTGCCATCAACGGGGGAAATGAGCAGTTCTTC. This codes for CAINGGNEQFF.

For the CDR3, the DNA is TGTGCCAGCAGCTTAGGTCCCACTGAAGCTTTCTTT. Its translation is CASSLGPTEAFF. The gene calls are TRBV11-2 and TRBJ1-1, with no clear D. This CDR3 is built from 12 residues. Germline CDR1 reads SGHAT; CDR2 reads FQNNGV. Deletions cut 1 base from V and 4 bases from J, with 4 bases between. Based on the CDR3 plus reference TRBV11-2 and TRBJ1-1, the full variable domain is EAGVAQSPRYKIIEKRQSVAFWCNPISGHATLYWYQQILGQGPKLLIQFQNNGVVDDSQLPKDRFSAERLKGVDSTLKIQPAKLEDSAVYLCASSLGPTEAFFGQGTRLTVV.